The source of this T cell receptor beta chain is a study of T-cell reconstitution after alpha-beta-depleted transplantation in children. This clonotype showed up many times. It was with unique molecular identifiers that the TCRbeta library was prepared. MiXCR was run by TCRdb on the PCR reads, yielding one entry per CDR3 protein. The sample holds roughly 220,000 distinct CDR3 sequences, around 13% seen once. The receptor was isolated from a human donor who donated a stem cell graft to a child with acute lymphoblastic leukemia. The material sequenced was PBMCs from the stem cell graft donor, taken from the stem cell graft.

DNA of the CDR3: TGTGCCAGCAGTTACGACTTCGACAGCAACACCGGGGAGCTGTTTTTT. Translating gives CASSYDFDSNTGELFF. The J gene is TRBJ2-2, the V gene TRBV6-2 or TRBV6-3; TRBD1 is a possible D gene (5 bases). The CDR3 consists of 16 residues. Trimming shortened V by 2 bases and J by 2 bases, and 12 bases separated the two germline ends. Germline CDR1 MNHEY, CDR2 SVGEGT.